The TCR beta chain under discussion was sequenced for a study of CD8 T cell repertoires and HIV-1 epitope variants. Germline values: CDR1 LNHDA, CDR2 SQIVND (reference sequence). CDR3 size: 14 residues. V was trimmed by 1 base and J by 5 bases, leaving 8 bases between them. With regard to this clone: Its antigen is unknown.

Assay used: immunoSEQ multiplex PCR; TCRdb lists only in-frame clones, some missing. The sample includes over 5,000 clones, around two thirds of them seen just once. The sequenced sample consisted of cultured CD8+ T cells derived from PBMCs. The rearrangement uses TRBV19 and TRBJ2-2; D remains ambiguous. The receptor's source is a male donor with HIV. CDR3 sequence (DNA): TGTGCCAGTAGTATAGTAGTCGAAACCGGGGAGCTGTTTTTT. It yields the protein CASSIVVETGELFF.